This entry describes one T cell receptor (beta chain). Per the original data handling: Quantification of nucleated cells was approximated via reference gene primer amplification. Some clones are missing from TCRdb's copy, which holds only in-frame ones; the method was immunoSEQ multiplex PCR. The DNA was the basis for D and trimming; V, J and clone size are from that table. Altogether around 100,000 clones are present, around four fifths being singletons, with the ten largest covering around 15%. This CDR3 is 12 amino acids long. The germline V and J ends were trimmed by 6 bases and 3 bases, with 7 bases remaining between them. Germline CDR1 SNHLY, CDR2 FYNNEI. The data belong to a study of blood T cell repertoires in COVID-19. Study background: The United States, Italy and Spain were the sources of the acute and convalescent COVID-19 samples.

The clonotype originates from a man aged 45-65 years with active or convalescent COVID-19. V and J are TRBV2 and TRBJ2-3; D ambiguous. Input material: peripheral blood. CDR3 bases: TGTGCCAGCAGACCCAGAACAGATACGCAGTATTTT. Its translation is CASRPRTDTQYF.